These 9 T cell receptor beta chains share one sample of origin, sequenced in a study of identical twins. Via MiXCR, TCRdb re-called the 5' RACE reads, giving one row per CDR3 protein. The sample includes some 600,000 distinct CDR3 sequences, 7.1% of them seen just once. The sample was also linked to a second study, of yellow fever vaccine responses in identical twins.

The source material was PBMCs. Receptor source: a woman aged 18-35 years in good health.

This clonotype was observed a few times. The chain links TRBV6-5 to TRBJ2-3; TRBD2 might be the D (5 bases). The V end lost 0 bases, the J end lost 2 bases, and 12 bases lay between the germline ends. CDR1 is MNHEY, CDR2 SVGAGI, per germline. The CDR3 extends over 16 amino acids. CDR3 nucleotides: TGTGCCAGCAGTTACTCGAGGGTGACTTACACAGATACGCAGTATTTT. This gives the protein CASSYSRVTYTDTQYF.

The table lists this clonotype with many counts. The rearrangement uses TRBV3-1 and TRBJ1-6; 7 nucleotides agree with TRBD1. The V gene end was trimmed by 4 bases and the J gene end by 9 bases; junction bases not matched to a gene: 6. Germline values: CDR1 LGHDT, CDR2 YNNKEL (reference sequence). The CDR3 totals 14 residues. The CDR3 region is CASSPDRVLSPLHF. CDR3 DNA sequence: TGTGCCAGCAGCCCCGACAGGGTACTTTCACCCCTCCACTTT.

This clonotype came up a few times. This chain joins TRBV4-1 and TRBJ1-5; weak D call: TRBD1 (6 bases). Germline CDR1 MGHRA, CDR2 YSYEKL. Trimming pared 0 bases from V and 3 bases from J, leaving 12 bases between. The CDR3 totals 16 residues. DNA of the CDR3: TGCGCCAGCAGCCAAGAGGGTGGGACAAACAATCAGCCCCAGCATTTT. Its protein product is CASSQEGGTNNQPQHF.

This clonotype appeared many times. The CDR3 nucleotides are TGTGCCAGCAGTCCCCGATTCCTAGCGGGAGAAGGGGAGCTGTTTTTT. This encodes CASSPRFLAGEGELFF. This sequence joins TRBV28 and TRBJ2-2, with TRBD2 matching over 10 bases. Germline V gene sequence: CDR1 MDHEN, CDR2 SYDVKM. V dropped 5 bases and J dropped 8; count of bases not matched to a gene: 11. The CDR3 is 16 residues long.

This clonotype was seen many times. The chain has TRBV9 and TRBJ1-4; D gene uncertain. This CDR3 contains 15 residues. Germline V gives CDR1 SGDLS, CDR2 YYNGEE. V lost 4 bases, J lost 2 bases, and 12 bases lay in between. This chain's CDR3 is CASSPEVGTNEKLFF. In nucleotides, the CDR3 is TGTGCCAGCAGCCCAGAGGTGGGCACTAATGAAAAACTGTTTTTT.

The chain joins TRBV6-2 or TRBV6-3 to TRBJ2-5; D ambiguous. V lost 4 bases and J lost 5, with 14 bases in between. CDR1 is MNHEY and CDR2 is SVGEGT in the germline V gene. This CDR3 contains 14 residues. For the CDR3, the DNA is TGTGCCAGCAGTTTACGAGGCCCTATGGAGACCCAGTACTTC. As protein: CASSLRGPMETQYF.

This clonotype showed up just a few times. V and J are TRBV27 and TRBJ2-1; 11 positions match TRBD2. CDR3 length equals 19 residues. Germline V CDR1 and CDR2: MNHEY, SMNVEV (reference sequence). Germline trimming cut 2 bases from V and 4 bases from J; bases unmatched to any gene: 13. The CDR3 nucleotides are TGTGCCAGCAGTTTAGTAGCGGGGGGGGCAGTCCCTCAATACAATGAGCAGTTCTTC. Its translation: CASSLVAGGAVPQYNEQFF.

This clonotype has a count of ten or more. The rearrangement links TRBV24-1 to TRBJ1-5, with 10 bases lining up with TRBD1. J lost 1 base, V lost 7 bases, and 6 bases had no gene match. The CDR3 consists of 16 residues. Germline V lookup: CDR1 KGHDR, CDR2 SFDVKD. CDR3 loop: CATSLGGQGSNQPQHF. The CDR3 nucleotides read TGTGCCACCAGCCTAGGGGGACAGGGGAGCAATCAGCCCCAGCATTTT.

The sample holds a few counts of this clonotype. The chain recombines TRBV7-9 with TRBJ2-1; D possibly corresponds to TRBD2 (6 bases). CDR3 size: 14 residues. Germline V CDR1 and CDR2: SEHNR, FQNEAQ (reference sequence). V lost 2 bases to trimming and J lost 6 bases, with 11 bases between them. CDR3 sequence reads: CASSLWVTSNEQFF. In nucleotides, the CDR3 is TGTGCCAGCAGCTTATGGGTGACTAGCAATGAGCAGTTCTTC. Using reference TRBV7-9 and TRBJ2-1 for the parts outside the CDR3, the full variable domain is DTGVSQNPRHKITKRGQNVTFRCDPISEHNRLYWYRQTLGQGPEFLTYFQNEAQLEKSRLLSDRFSAERPKGSFSTLEIQRTEQGDSAMYLCASSLWVTSNEQFFGPGTRLTVL.